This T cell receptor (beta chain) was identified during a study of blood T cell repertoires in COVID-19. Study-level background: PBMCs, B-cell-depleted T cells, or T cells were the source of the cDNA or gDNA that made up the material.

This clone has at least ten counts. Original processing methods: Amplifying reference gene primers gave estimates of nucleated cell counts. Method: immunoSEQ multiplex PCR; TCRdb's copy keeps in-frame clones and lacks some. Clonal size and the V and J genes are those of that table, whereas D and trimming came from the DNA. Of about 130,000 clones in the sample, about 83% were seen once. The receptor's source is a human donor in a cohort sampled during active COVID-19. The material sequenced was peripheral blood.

The CDR3 sequence: CASSPLTEAFF. The CDR3 DNA reads as TGTGCCAGCAGCCCTCTAACTGAAGCTTTCTTT. The chain recombines TRBV6-4 with TRBJ1-1; no firm D call. Germline CDR1 is MRHNA and CDR2 is SNTAGT. The CDR3 extends over 11 amino acids. The V end was cut by 6 bases, the J end by 5 bases, with 7 bases between.